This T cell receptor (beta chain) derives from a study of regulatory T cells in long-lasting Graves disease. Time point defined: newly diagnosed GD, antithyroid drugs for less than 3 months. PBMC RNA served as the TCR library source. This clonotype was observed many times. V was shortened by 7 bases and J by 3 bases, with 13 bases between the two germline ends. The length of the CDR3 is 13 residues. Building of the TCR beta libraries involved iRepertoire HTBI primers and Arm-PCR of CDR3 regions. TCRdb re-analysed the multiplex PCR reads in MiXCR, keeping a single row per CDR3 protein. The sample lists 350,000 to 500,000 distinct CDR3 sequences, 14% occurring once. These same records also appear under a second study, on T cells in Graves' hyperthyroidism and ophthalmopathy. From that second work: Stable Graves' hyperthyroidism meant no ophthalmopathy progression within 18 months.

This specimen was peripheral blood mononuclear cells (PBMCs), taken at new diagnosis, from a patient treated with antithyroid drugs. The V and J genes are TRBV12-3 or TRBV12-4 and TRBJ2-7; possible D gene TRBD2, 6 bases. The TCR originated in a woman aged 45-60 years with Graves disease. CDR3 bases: TGTGCCAGCAACACCGGGAGCTTCTACGAGCAGTACTTC. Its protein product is CASNTGSFYEQYF.